The 19 T cell receptor beta chains below were found in one sample sequenced in a study of cytomegalovirus exposure and HLA in healthy donors. 60 Vbeta and 13 Jbeta primers were used in PCR. Profiling relied on immunoSEQ multiplex PCR, and the TCRdb table lists in-frame clones only, not all of them. Among some 200,000 clones, around 79% were seen once, and the ten largest hold 1.5%. Sequenced sample: PBMCs. These receptors came from a girl between 10 and 17 years old in good health and CMV-seropositive.

The rearrangement joins TRBV11-3 to TRBJ2-3; TRBD1 matches 7 bases. CDR1 and CDR2 from the germline V gene are SGHNT and YENEEA. With V trimmed by 5 bases and J by 1 base, 6 bases remained unmatched. The CDR3 loop spans 15 amino acids. In nucleotides, the CDR3 is TGTGCCAGCAGCCTTCGAACAGGGGGCACAGATACGCAGTATTTT. Protein product: CASSLRTGGTDTQYF.

V is TRBV11-3 and J is TRBJ2-1; 9 bases align to TRBD1. Germline assignment: CDR1 SGHNT and CDR2 YENEEA. CDR3 length equals 16 residues. The V gene end was trimmed by 4 bases and the J gene end by 3 bases; junction bases not matched to a gene: 7. CDR3: CASSSLGTGHYNEQFF. The CDR3 coding sequence is TGTGCCAGCAGCTCCTTGGGGACAGGGCACTACAATGAGCAGTTCTTC. Based on the CDR3 plus reference TRBV11-3 and TRBJ2-1, the full variable domain is EAGVVQSPRYKIIEKKQPVAFWCNPISGHNTLYWYLQNLGQGPELLIRYENEEAVDDSQLPKDRFSAERLKGVDSTLKIQPAELGDSAVYLCASSSLGTGHYNEQFFGPGTRLTVL.

Comments on this clone: Other nucleotide sequences in the sample specify the same CDR3. V gene TRBV19 combines with J gene TRBJ1-1, with D hard to call. This CDR3 has 14 residues. The V and J ends lost 1 base and 2 bases respectively, with 8 bases between them. CDR1 LNHDA and CDR2 SQIVND come from the germline V gene (reference sequence). CDR3 residues: CASSIGGANTEAFF. CDR3 nucleotides: TGTGCCAGTAGTATAGGTGGAGCCAACACTGAAGCTTTCTTT. The variable domain in full, with the rest retrieved from reference TRBV19 and TRBJ1-1, is DGGITQSPKYLFRKEGQNVTLSCEQNLNHDAMYWYRQDPGQGLRLIYYSQIVNDFQKGDIAEGYSVSREKKESFPLTVTSAQKNPTAFYLCASSIGGANTEAFFGQGTRLTVV.

V is TRBV6-1 and J is TRBJ2-2; 11 bases agree with TRBD2. CDR3 length: 17 amino acids. The V gene's germline CDR1 is MNHNS and CDR2 SASEGT. Losses at the gene ends were 4 bases for V and 3 bases for J; bases not matched to a gene: 7. The CDR3 DNA sequence: TGTGCCAGCAGTGGCTATAGCGGGGGGGCCTACACCGGGGAGCTGTTTTTT. Protein product: CASSGYSGGAYTGELFF.

The chain uses TRBV12-5 and TRBJ1-5, with a possible D match to TRBD1 (6 bases). Deletions cut 5 bases from V and 3 bases from J, with 14 bases between. The germline V gene has CDR1 LGHNT and CDR2 FRNRAP. This CDR3 spans 15 amino acids. CDR3 region: CASGNRTDNNQPQHF. CDR3 nucleotide sequence: TGTGCTAGTGGTAATCGGACAGACAACAATCAGCCCCAGCATTTT.

The chain couples TRBV29-1 to TRBJ2-7; D possibly corresponds to TRBD1 (5 bases). With 5 bases removed from V and 1 base from J, the gap between germline ends came to 6 bases. The germline CDR1 and CDR2 sequences are SQVTM and ANQGSEA. The CDR3 extends over 11 amino acids. In nucleotides, the CDR3 is TGCAGCGTTAGGACATCCTACGAGCAGTACTTC. As protein: CSVRTSYEQYF.

This clone came up once. The chain uses TRBV28 and TRBJ1-2; D gene ambiguous. V gave up 6 bases and J gave up 2 bases, with 13 bases separating them. The CDR3 runs 14 residues. Germline V gives CDR1 MDHEN, CDR2 SYDVKM. The CDR3 DNA reads TGTGCCAGCAGACCATCCGCGGGGAACTATGGCTACACCTTC. Its protein product is CASRPSAGNYGYTF.

The chain has TRBV9 and TRBJ2-5; D unresolved. Trimming took off 0 bases at V and 4 bases at J, with 10 bases between the two ends. Germline assignment: CDR1 SGDLS and CDR2 YYNGEE. The length of the CDR3 is 14 residues. CDR3 nucleotide sequence: TGTGCCAGCAGCGTAGGTGGGTGGGCAGAGACCCAGTACTTC. Its translation is CASSVGGWAETQYF.

For the CDR3, the DNA is TGTGCCAGCAGCTTAGTCGGCGGGGAGGGGTCCTACAATGAGCAGTTCTTC. Its translation is CASSLVGGEGSYNEQFF. This rearrangement joins TRBV7-2 to TRBJ2-1; TRBD2 agrees at 7 bases. J lost 1 base, V lost 1 base, and 7 bases had no gene match. Germline-derived CDR1 and CDR2 are SGHTA and FQGNSA. The CDR3 runs 17 residues.

This clone showed up just a few times. The rearrangement uses TRBV2 and TRBJ2-3, with 9 positions matching TRBD1. J lost 6 bases, V lost 7 bases, and 8 bases had no gene match. This CDR3 is 14 amino acids long. Germline CDR1 and CDR2: SNHLY and FYNNEI. The CDR3 here is CASNEQGAGDTQYF. CDR3 nucleotide sequence: TGTGCCAGCAACGAACAGGGGGCAGGTGATACGCAGTATTTT. The entire variable domain, with the rest obtained from reference TRBV2 and TRBJ2-3, is as follows: EPEVTQTPSHQVTQMGQEVILRCVPISNHLYFYWYRQILGQKVEFLVSFYNNEISEKSEIFDDQFSVERPDGSNFTLKIRSTKLEDSAMYFCASNEQGAGDTQYFGPGTRLTVL.

A single count supports this clone. V is TRBV11-2 and J is TRBJ2-7, with 11 nucleotides matching TRBD2. CDR1 is SGHAT, CDR2 FQNNGV, per germline. The CDR3 length is 14 residues. V lost 1 base to trimming and J lost 5 bases; unmatched junction nucleotides: 1. The CDR3, as DNA: TGTGCCAGCAGCTTAGTGACTAGCGGGAACGAGCAGTACTTC. It encodes CASSLVTSGNEQYF.

As for this clone: One junction end does not reproduce the germline sequence, and a read error may be involved. This sequence joins TRBV10-2 and TRBJ1-1; D unresolved. The CDR3 is 12 amino acids. Germline CDR1 WSHSY, CDR2 SAAADI. The CDR3 region is CASSQSRTEAFF. CDR3 sequence (DNA): TGCGCCAGCAGTCAGTCGCGCACTGAAGCTTTCTTT.

This clone came up a few times. The rearrangement joins TRBV5-6 to TRBJ2-3, with 10 nucleotides matching TRBD1. This CDR3 has 15 amino acids. The germline V gene encodes CDR1 SGHDT and CDR2 YYEEEE. Trimming took 4 bases from V and 2 from J; bases not matched to a gene: 4. CDR3: CASSPDRGTTDTQYF. In nucleotides, the CDR3 is TGTGCCAGCAGCCCGGACAGGGGGACCACAGATACGCAGTATTTT.

The chain uses TRBV6-5 and TRBJ1-1, with unresolved D. Germline CDR1 is MNHEY and CDR2 is SVGAGI. This CDR3 is built from 14 residues. Trimming stripped 1 base from V and 4 bases from J, with 10 bases between. The CDR3 loop reads CASSYFYGSTEAFF. The DNA for the CDR3 is TGTGCCAGCAGTTACTTCTATGGGAGCACTGAAGCTTTCTTT.

In its sample, this clone was seen once. The chain joins TRBV4-3 to TRBJ2-7; TRBD2 matches at 10 bases. The germline V gene encodes CDR1 LGHNA and CDR2 YSLEER. This CDR3 is 16 amino acids long. V dropped 0 bases and J dropped 6; count of bases not matched to a gene: 8. CDR3 protein: CASSQDESGGAIEQYF. The CDR3 nucleotides read TGCGCCAGCAGCCAAGATGAGAGCGGGGGGGCTATCGAGCAGTACTTC.

This clone was observed once. The chain links TRBV5-4 to TRBJ2-5; 8 nucleotides align to TRBD2. CDR1 and CDR2 from the germline V gene are SGHNT and YYREEE (reference sequence). With V trimmed by 4 bases and J by 2 bases, 7 bases remained unmatched. The CDR3 runs to 15 residues. The CDR3 nucleotides are TGTGCCAGCAGCCGGACTGGACTAGCTCAAGAGACCCAGTACTTC. It is translated as CASSRTGLAQETQYF.

The CDR3 region is CASKGQEKGEQYF. The CDR3 region has the DNA TGTGCCAGCAAAGGACAGGAGAAGGGCGAGCAGTACTTC. The V call is TRBV7-2, the J call TRBJ2-7, with 7 positions matching TRBD1. The V segment lost 7 bases and the J segment 6 bases; nucleotides outside the gene matches: 9. The CDR3 has 13 residues. Germline loops: CDR1 SGHTA, CDR2 FQGNSA.

The rearrangement uses TRBV12-5 and TRBJ2-7; TRBD1 is a possible D gene (6 bases). CDR1 and CDR2 (germline): LGHNT, FRNRAP. CDR3 length: 16 residues. V lost 0 bases to trimming and J lost 7 bases, with 19 bases between them. The CDR3 DNA sequence: TGTGCTAGTGGTTTGGTAGATAGACAGGACCCCCGAGAGCAGTACTTC. Translation gives CASGLVDRQDPREQYF.

The chain has TRBV6-5 and TRBJ2-5; D is ambiguous. The V end lost 0 bases, the J end lost 2 bases, and 7 bases lay between the germline ends. CDR1 and CDR2 (germline): MNHEY, SVGAGI. The CDR3 runs to 14 residues. CDR3 protein: CASSYSPNQETQYF. In nucleotides, the CDR3 is TGTGCCAGCAGTTACTCTCCCAATCAAGAGACCCAGTACTTC.